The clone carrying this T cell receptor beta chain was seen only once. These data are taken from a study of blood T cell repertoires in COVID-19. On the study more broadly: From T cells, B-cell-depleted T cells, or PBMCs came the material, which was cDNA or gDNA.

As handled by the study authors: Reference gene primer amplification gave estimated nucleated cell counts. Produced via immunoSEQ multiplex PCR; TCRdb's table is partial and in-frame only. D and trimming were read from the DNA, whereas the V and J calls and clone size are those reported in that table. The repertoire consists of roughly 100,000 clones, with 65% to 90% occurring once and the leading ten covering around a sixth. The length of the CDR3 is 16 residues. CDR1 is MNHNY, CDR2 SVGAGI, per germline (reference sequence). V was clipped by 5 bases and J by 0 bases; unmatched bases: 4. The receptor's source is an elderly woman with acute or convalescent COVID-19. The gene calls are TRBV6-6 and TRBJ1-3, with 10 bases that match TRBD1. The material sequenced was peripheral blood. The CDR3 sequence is CASSQGDRGSGNTIYF. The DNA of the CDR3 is TGTGCCAGCAGTCAAGGGGACAGGGGCTCTGGAAACACCATATATTTT.